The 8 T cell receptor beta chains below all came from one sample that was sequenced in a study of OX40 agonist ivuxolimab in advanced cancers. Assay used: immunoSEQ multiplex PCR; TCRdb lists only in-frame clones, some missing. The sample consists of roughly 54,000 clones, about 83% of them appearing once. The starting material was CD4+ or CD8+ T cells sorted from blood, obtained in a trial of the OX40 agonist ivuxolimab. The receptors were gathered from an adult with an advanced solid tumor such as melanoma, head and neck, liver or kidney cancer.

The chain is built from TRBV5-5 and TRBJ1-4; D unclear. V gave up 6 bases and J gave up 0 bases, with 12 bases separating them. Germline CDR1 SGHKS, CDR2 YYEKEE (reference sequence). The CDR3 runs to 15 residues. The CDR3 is CASTEAASTNEKLFF. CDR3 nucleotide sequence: TGTGCCAGCACCGAGGCTGCCTCAACTAATGAAAAACTGTTTTTT. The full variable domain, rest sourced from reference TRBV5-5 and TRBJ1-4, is DAGVTQSPTHLIKTRGQQVTLRCSPISGHKSVSWYQQVLGQGPQFIFQYYEKEERGRGNFPDRFSARQFPNYSSELNVNALLLGDSALYLCASTEAASTNEKLFFGSGTQLSVL.

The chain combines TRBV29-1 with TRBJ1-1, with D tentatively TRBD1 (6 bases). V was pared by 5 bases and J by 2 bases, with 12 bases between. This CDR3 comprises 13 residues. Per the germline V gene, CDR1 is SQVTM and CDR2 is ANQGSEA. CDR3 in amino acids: CSVKGEANTEAFF. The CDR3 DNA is TGCAGCGTTAAGGGGGAGGCAAACACTGAAGCTTTCTTT.

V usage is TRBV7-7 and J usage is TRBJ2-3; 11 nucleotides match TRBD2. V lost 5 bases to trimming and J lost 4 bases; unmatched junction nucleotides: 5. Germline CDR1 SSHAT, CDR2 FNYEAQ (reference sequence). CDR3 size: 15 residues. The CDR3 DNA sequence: TGTGCCAGCAGCCCGACTAGCGGGAATTCAGATACGCAGTATTTT. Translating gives CASSPTSGNSDTQYF.

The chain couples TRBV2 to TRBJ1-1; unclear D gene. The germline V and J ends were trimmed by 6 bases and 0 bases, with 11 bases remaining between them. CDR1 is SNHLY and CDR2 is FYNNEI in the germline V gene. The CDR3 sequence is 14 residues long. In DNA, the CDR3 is TGTGCCAGCAGGCGTCGAGGGATGAACACTGAAGCTTTCTTT. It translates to CASRRRGMNTEAFF.

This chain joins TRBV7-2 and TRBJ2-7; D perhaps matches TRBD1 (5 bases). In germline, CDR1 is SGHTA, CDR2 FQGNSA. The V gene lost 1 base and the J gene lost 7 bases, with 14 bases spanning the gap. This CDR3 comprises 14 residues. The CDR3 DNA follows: TGTGCCAGCAGCTTAGGAAGGGGCCAACGAGAGCAGTACTTC. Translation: CASSLGRGQREQYF.

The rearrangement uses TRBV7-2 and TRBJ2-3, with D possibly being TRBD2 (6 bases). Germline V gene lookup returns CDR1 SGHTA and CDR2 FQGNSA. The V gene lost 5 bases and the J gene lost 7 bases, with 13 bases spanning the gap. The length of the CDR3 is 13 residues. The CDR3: CASSVDSGYTQYF. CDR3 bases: TGTGCCAGCAGCGTGGATAGCGGATATACGCAGTATTTT. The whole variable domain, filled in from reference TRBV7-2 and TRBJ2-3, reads GAGVSQSPSNKVTEKGKDVELRCDPISGHTALYWYRQSLGQGLEFLIYFQGNSAPDKSGLPSDRFSAERTGGSVSTLTIQRTQQEDSAVYLCASSVDSGYTQYFGPGTRLTVL.

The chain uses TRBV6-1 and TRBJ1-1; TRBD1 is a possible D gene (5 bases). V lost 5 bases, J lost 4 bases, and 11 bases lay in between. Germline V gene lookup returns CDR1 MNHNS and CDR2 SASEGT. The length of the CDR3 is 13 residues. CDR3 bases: TGTGCCAGCAGTCCCCGCGGGGGCACTGAAGCTTTCTTT. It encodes CASSPRGGTEAFF.

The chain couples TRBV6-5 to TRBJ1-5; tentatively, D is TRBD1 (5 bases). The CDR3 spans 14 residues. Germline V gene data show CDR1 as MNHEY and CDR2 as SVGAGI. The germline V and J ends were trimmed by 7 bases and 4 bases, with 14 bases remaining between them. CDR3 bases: TGTGCCAGCACCTTCGGGGACGGGAATCAGCCCCAGCATTTT. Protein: CASTFGDGNQPQHF.